One T cell receptor (beta chain) is described in this entry. In this sample, this clone turned up once. No antigen is known for it. The input lacks base qualities; no much larger clone sits a single base away. The germline ends are 12 bases apart after V is trimmed by 0 bases and J by 2 bases. The germline V gene (reference sequence) specifies SGHNT as CDR1 and YYREEE as CDR2. Measured from the cysteine to the phenylalanine, the CDR3 is 15 residues long. Only CDR3 DNA remains: 45 bases, in frame from the first base. This sample was included in a study of OX40 agonist ivuxolimab in advanced cancers. Concerning the study at large: Ivuxolimab was a fully human IgG2 agonistic monoclonal antibody targeting the costimulatory receptor OX40 (CD134). A male proportion of almost 85% and a mean age of 60 years, ranging from about 23 to 79, were recorded for the dose-escalation cohort. Patients were allowed to have had prior anti-PD-1, anti-PD-L1 or anti-CTLA-4 therapy, and around two fifths of the dose-escalation patients had been treated with checkpoint inhibitors. Peripheral TCRbeta sequencing was intended to test whether TCR sequence diversity was altered and clonal T-cell expansion was caused by ivuxolimab. Intravenous ivuxolimab was administered to patients every 2 weeks at six dose levels: 0.01, 0.1, 0.3, 1.5, 3 and 10 mg/kg. Of the 50 to 55 patients in dose escalation, some 19 had hepatocellular carcinoma, about 15 had melanoma, 9 had renal cell carcinoma and 9 had head and neck cancer. Partial responses occurred in three dose-escalation patients: two with cutaneous melanoma and one with hepatocellular carcinoma. The paper covers the monotherapy dose-escalation part of the phase I ivuxolimab trial, which included N of about 50 patients.

Points the paper makes about the study in general: Which antigens the clonally expanded peripheral T cells were specific for was not determined. After ivuxolimab, CD8+ T cells had more expanded clones than CD4+ T cells on average. Low levels of normalized T-cell clonal expansion were also seen in some patients who did not respond. In the 0.1-3.0 mg/kg groups, partial responders had among the lowest normalized peripheral clonal expansion, particularly in CD8+ T cells. At doses of 0.1 to 3.0 mg/kg, clonal expansion of both CD4+ and CD8+ T cells in blood was seen between baseline and week 6.

Genomic DNA was extracted from sorted cells for sequencing of the TCRbeta CDR3 region. The immunoSEQ Assay was used for sequencing of TCRbeta CDR3 regions. The immuneACCESS repertoire file appears here via TCRdb, limited to in-frame rearrangements. These files lack a portion of the clones; in checked studies, under half of the deficit traces to unresolved V genes, and the cause of the others is not known. A total of 80,000 or so clones appear in this sample, just under 95% of them only once. The top ten clonotypes cover approximately 0.32% of the sample. The trial excluded patients who had a history of autoimmune disease or were on systemic immunosuppression. Peripheral blood for TCR sequencing was collected from all dose cohorts at baseline, on cycle 4 day 1, and on cycle 7 day 1. The samples were drawn from a first-in-human, open-label, multicenter phase I dose-escalation trial of ivuxolimab. The trial enrolled adults with locally advanced or metastatic head and neck squamous cell, hepatocellular, melanoma or renal cell carcinoma. Before TCR sequencing, CD4+ T cells and CD8+ T cells were sorted from peripheral blood as separate populations.

The receptor comes from an adult with an advanced solid tumor such as melanoma, head and neck, liver or kidney cancer. The sequence links TRBV5-4 to TRBJ2-7; the D gene cannot be named for sure. Here the sequenced sample was CD4+ or CD8+ T cells sorted from blood, taken in a trial of the OX40 agonist ivuxolimab. The nucleotide sequence is TGTGCCAGCAGCTTGGACTTGATGGGTCCCTACGAGCAGTACTTC. Translation gives CASSLDLMGPYEQYF.